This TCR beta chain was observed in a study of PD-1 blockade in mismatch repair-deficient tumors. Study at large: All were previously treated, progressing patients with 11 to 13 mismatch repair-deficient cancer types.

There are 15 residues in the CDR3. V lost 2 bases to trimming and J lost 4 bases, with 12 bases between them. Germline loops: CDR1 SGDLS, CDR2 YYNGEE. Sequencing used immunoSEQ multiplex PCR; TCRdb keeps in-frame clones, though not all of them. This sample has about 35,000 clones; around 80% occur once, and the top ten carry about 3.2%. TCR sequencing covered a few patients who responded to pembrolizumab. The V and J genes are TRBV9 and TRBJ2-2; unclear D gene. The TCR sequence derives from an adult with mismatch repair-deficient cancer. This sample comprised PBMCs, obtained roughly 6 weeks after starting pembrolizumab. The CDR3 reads CASSVGQAFTGELFF. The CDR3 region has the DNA TGTGCCAGCAGCGTGGGCCAGGCCTTCACCGGGGAGCTGTTTTTT.